Listed below are T cell receptor beta chains from one sample, sequenced in a study of cytomegalovirus exposure and HLA in healthy donors. Only in-frame clones appear in the TCRdb table, and some are missing; sequencing was by immunoSEQ multiplex PCR. The repertoire has some 190,000 clones, around four fifths of them found once; the top ten carry less than 2%. Sequenced: PBMCs. These receptor sequences come from a man aged 35 to 55 in good health and CMV-seropositive. Each CDR3 is given without its conserved first and last residue.

>TRBV6-1|TRBJ2-5
ASSRGAGVWETQY
>TRBV4-3|TRBJ2-6
ASSQEGQGANVLT
>TRBV7-2|TRBJ2-5
ASSQGGQGVETQY
>TRBV6-5|TRBJ1-1
ASSYGTLGGTEAF
>TRBV5-1|.
ASSLGVNDYEQY
>TRBV18|TRBJ2-5
ASSPLGRETQY
>TRBV9|TRBJ2-1
ASSVNRVDEQF
>TRBV11-2|TRBJ2-1
ASRIDIAGELAGHNEQF
>TRBV5-6|TRBJ2-1
ASSFGSDLREQF
>TRBV7-6|TRBJ2-5
ASSLERTEQY
>TRBV9|TRBJ1-1
ASSISVNTEAF
>TRBV7-8|TRBJ2-2
ASSPAAGGTGELF
>TRBV5-4|TRBJ2-7
ASSLEFGGVEQY
>TRBV6-5|TRBJ1-2
ASRTGQGIYGYT
>TRBV5-6|TRBJ1-5
ASSLGGPIAISNQPQH
>TRBV5-1|TRBJ2-1
ASALRGDSYNEQF
>TRBV7-3|TRBJ1-1
ASSPGGTEAF
>TRBV5-4|TRBJ2-7
ASSLGDRPYEQY
>TRBV28|TRBJ2-7
ASSLNIPYEQY
>TRBV5-1|TRBJ1-2
ASSLDRTGGYT
>TRBV19|TRBJ2-2
ASSIDRASGRARTGELF
>TRBV7-9|TRBJ2-6
ASTRPGSGANVLT
>TRBV10-3|TRBJ2-6
AISDTRNGANVLT
>TRBV6-5|TRBJ1-2
ASSYSGAPSPDGYT
>TRBV4-1|TRBJ2-3
ASSSGGGPSTDTQY
>TRBV15|TRBJ2-1
ATSRDWKLAGGGSYNEQF
>TRBV29-1|TRBJ2-1
SVGGLAGREQF
>TRBV29-1|TRBJ2-1
SGGLAASSYNEQF
>TRBV10-3|TRBJ1-2
AISQGALYGYT
>TRBV5-1|TRBJ2-7
ASSLYQGIYEQY
>TRBV4-3|TRBJ2-7
ASSQGSSGIYEQY
>TRBV9|TRBJ1-2
ASSPRILRGYGYT
>TRBV10-1|TRBJ1-2
ASNCYGYT
>TRBV18|TRBJ2-7
ASSPPSTYEQY
>TRBV18|TRBJ2-6
ASSPVAASGANVLT
>TRBV30|TRBJ2-1
ACEAGTSGRYNEQF
>TRBV2|TRBJ2-7
ASSESTSGRREQY
>TRBV6-5|TRBJ1-3
ASRPRVSGNTIY
>TRBV15|TRBJ2-4
ATSREDSLRAQNIQY
>TRBV28|TRBJ1-5
ASRLGNQPQH
>TRBV6-1|TRBJ2-3
ASTLGTQY
>TRBV5-1|TRBJ1-2
ASSLDPGGINYGYT
>TRBV6-6|TRBJ1-2
ASSYGDSFYT
>TRBV7-9|TRBJ2-1
ASSHQAGPKNEQF
>TRBV29-1|.
SAEGVNYEQY
>TRBV6-1|TRBJ1-4
ASSRTGTGNEKLF